This T cell receptor beta chain is drawn from a study of cytomegalovirus exposure and HLA in healthy donors. Notes on the study in general: A later analysis linked a missense variant in DCLRE1C to the trimming of TCR beta V and J genes.

The PCR used 60 Vbeta and 13 Jbeta primers. This table comes from immunoSEQ multiplex PCR, and its TCRdb copy is limited to in-frame clones, with some not included. The repertoire holds 100,000 to 150,000 clones, 83% seen once, with about 20% in the top ten. CDR1 is SGHNT, CDR2 YYREEE, per germline (reference sequence). V was cut by 1 base and J by 8 bases, with 12 bases left in between. CDR3 length: 14 amino acids. To note about this clone: Its target is unknown.

The chain carries TRBV5-4 and TRBJ2-2; D gene ambiguous. Material for sequencing was PBMCs. The receptor was derived from a young man in good health and CMV-seropositive. CDR3 in amino acids: CASSLSPRMGELFF. CDR3 bases: TGTGCCAGCAGCTTGAGTCCGAGGATGGGGGAGCTGTTTTTT.